The rows below give T cell receptor beta chains drawn from one sample of a study of blood T cells in healthy people across ages. TCRdb analysed the 5' RACE reads with MiXCR anew, one entry per CDR3 protein. The profile covers 590,000 or so distinct CDR3 sequences, with about 30% appearing a single time and 15% to 19% taken by the ten largest. The sequenced sample consisted of blood. Every receptor here comes from a woman of 80 years or more in good health. Each CDR3 is given with its conserved first and last residue. Fields, in order: V gene, J gene, clone size, D gene, CDR3 DNA, CDR3 protein. A D gene is named only where the DNA matches it firmly. Only some rows state a clone size, as once, few, many or a class for expanded clones.

v_call: TRBV12-3/TRBV12-4; j_call: TRBJ1-2; clone_size: many; d_call: TRBD1; cdr3_nt: TGTGCCAGCAACTCAGGGACAGGCTATGGCTACACCTTC; cdr3_aa: CASNSGTGYGYTF
v_call: TRBV9; j_call: TRBJ2-2; clone_size: NA; d_call: NA; cdr3_nt: TGTGCCAGCAGCGTGCAGACAGGTCCTGGAGGGGAGCTGTTTTTT; cdr3_aa: CASSVQTGPGGELFF
v_call: TRBV11-2; j_call: TRBJ2-7; clone_size: many; d_call: NA; cdr3_nt: TGTGCCAGCAGCACTAGAAGCGGGGGGACAGGGAGCTACGAGCAGTACTTC; cdr3_aa: CASSTRSGGTGSYEQYF
v_call: TRBV7-2; j_call: TRBJ2-7; clone_size: NA; d_call: TRBD2; cdr3_nt: TGTGCCAGCAGCTTCACTAGCGGGAGGCCCTACGAGCAGTACTTC; cdr3_aa: CASSFTSGRPYEQYF
v_call: TRBV30; j_call: TRBJ2-5; clone_size: many; d_call: NA; cdr3_nt: TGTGCCTGGAGGAGTGGAGAGACCCAGTACTTC; cdr3_aa: CAWRSGETQYF
v_call: TRBV7-9; j_call: TRBJ1-3; clone_size: few; d_call: NA; cdr3_nt: TGTGCCAGCAGCCGCCTGACCCCGGGGGGAAACACCATATATTTT; cdr3_aa: CASSRLTPGGNTIYF
v_call: TRBV20-1; j_call: TRBJ2-5; clone_size: many; d_call: TRBD2; cdr3_nt: TGCAGTGCTAGTCCGGGCGGGGGGCGCCAAGAGACCCAGTACTTC; cdr3_aa: CSASPGGGRQETQYF
v_call: TRBV10-3; j_call: TRBJ1-1; clone_size: many; d_call: NA; cdr3_nt: TGTGCCATCGGTACAGCAAACACTGAAGCTTTCTTT; cdr3_aa: CAIGTANTEAFF
v_call: TRBV7-2; j_call: TRBJ1-6; clone_size: many; d_call: NA; cdr3_nt: TGTGCCAGCAGACGCGTCGTTACAGGGCCAAATTCACCCCTCCACTTT; cdr3_aa: CASRRVVTGPNSPLHF
v_call: TRBV7-2; j_call: TRBJ1-4; clone_size: many; d_call: NA; cdr3_nt: TGTGCCAGCAGCTTAGGGGGGACTGTGGATGAAAAACTGTTTTTT; cdr3_aa: CASSLGGTVDEKLFF
v_call: TRBV10-3; j_call: TRBJ1-2; clone_size: NA; d_call: NA; cdr3_nt: TGTGCCATCAGTGATAATAGACGTCTAGGCTACACCTTC; cdr3_aa: CAISDNRRLGYTF
v_call: TRBV12-3/TRBV12-4; j_call: TRBJ2-2; clone_size: few; d_call: NA; cdr3_nt: TGTGCCAGCAGCCCTTCCGGGGCGAGAACCGGGGAGCTGTTTTTT; cdr3_aa: CASSPSGARTGELFF
v_call: TRBV28; j_call: TRBJ1-5; clone_size: NA; d_call: NA; cdr3_nt: TGTGCCGGCAGTTCTGACCCTCAGCCCCAGCATTTT; cdr3_aa: CAGSSDPQPQHF
v_call: TRBV3-1; j_call: TRBJ2-3; clone_size: many; d_call: TRBD2; cdr3_nt: TGTGCCAGCAGCCTCGGGACTAGCGGACGCACAGATACGCAGTATTTT; cdr3_aa: CASSLGTSGRTDTQYF
v_call: TRBV4-1; j_call: TRBJ2-3; clone_size: many; d_call: NA; cdr3_nt: TGCGCCAGCAGCCAAGATTGGGGGGCTAGCACAGATACGCAGTATTTT; cdr3_aa: CASSQDWGASTDTQYF
v_call: TRBV5-1; j_call: TRBJ2-1; clone_size: NA; d_call: TRBD2; cdr3_nt: TGCGCCAGCAGAGTGAGGGGAGGGACTAGCGGCCCCTACAATGAGCAGTTCTTC; cdr3_aa: CASRVRGGTSGPYNEQFF
v_call: TRBV10-3; j_call: TRBJ2-1; clone_size: many; d_call: NA; cdr3_nt: TGTGCCATCAGGAGAGAGGTGGGCAATGAGCAGTTCTTC; cdr3_aa: CAIRREVGNEQFF
v_call: TRBV6-5; j_call: TRBJ1-5; clone_size: NA; d_call: TRBD1; cdr3_nt: TGTGCCAGCAGCCACCGGGACAGGGGGCCTTATCAGTCCCAGCATTTT; cdr3_aa: CASSHRDRGPYQSQHF
v_call: TRBV7-2; j_call: TRBJ1-5; clone_size: NA; d_call: NA; cdr3_nt: TGTGCCAGCAGTCGGGACAACAATCAGCCCCAGCATTTT; cdr3_aa: CASSRDNNQPQHF
v_call: TRBV20-1; j_call: TRBJ2-3; clone_size: many; d_call: NA; cdr3_nt: TGCAGTGCTAGCGAAGTAGTTAGGGGAGATACGCAGTATTTT; cdr3_aa: CSASEVVRGDTQYF
v_call: TRBV6-2/TRBV6-3; j_call: TRBJ2-7; clone_size: few; d_call: TRBD2; cdr3_nt: TGTGCCAGCAGCCGACTAGCGAAACCCAATGAGCAGTACTTC; cdr3_aa: CASSRLAKPNEQYF
v_call: TRBV9; j_call: TRBJ2-7; clone_size: many; d_call: TRBD2; cdr3_nt: TGTGCCAGCAGCGTAGCTGGCGGGGGATCGGAGGAGCAGTACTTC; cdr3_aa: CASSVAGGGSEEQYF
v_call: TRBV6-2/TRBV6-3; j_call: TRBJ2-3; clone_size: NA; d_call: NA; cdr3_nt: TGTGCCAGCAGGGACGCTAGCACGGATACGCAGTATTTT; cdr3_aa: CASRDASTDTQYF
v_call: TRBV15; j_call: TRBJ2-1; clone_size: many; d_call: NA; cdr3_nt: TGTGCCACCAGCACAGGGTCGTCTGCCTACAATGAGCAGTTCTTC; cdr3_aa: CATSTGSSAYNEQFF
v_call: TRBV12-3/TRBV12-4; j_call: TRBJ1-5; clone_size: many; d_call: NA; cdr3_nt: TGTGCCAGCAGTTTTACAGATAACAATCAGCCCCAGCATTTT; cdr3_aa: CASSFTDNNQPQHF
v_call: TRBV20-1; j_call: TRBJ1-5; clone_size: NA; d_call: TRBD1; cdr3_nt: TGCAGTGCAGACAGGGGAGGGCAGCCCCAGCATTTT; cdr3_aa: CSADRGGQPQHF
v_call: TRBV6-1; j_call: TRBJ2-7; clone_size: many; d_call: NA; cdr3_nt: TGTGCCAGCAGTGGCCGTGCTTACGAGCAGTACTTC; cdr3_aa: CASSGRAYEQYF
v_call: TRBV29-1; j_call: TRBJ1-1; clone_size: many; d_call: NA; cdr3_nt: TGCAGCGTTGGGGAGGGGCTCAACACTGAAGCTTTCTTT; cdr3_aa: CSVGEGLNTEAFF
v_call: TRBV29-1; j_call: TRBJ2-1; clone_size: many; d_call: TRBD2; cdr3_nt: TGCAGCGTCGCTGACTGGCGGGGGACTGAGCAGTTCTTC; cdr3_aa: CSVADWRGTEQFF
v_call: TRBV10-3; j_call: TRBJ2-2; clone_size: many; d_call: NA; cdr3_nt: TGTGCCATCAGTGAGTCGGACAGTACGACCCGGGAGCTGTTTTTT; cdr3_aa: CAISESDSTTRELFF
v_call: TRBV4-1; j_call: TRBJ2-5; clone_size: NA; d_call: NA; cdr3_nt: TGCGCCAGCAGCCAAGATACTGACCTCCGGGTGACCCAGTACTTC; cdr3_aa: CASSQDTDLRVTQYF
v_call: TRBV7-9; j_call: TRBJ1-3; clone_size: few; d_call: NA; cdr3_nt: TGTGCCAGCAGCTTAACCGGACCTGAAAACACCATATATTTT; cdr3_aa: CASSLTGPENTIYF
v_call: TRBV4-2; j_call: TRBJ1-4; clone_size: many; d_call: TRBD1; cdr3_nt: TGTGCCCGCGGAGCGGGTGACAGGGGGCGGCGTGAAAAACTGTTTTTT; cdr3_aa: CARGAGDRGRREKLFF
v_call: TRBV12-3/TRBV12-4; j_call: TRBJ2-7; clone_size: many; d_call: TRBD2; cdr3_nt: TGTGCCAGCAGCCCACCGGGAGCGGGGGGCGCCTACGAGCAGTACTTC; cdr3_aa: CASSPPGAGGAYEQYF
v_call: TRBV5-1; j_call: TRBJ2-2; clone_size: NA; d_call: TRBD2; cdr3_nt: TGCGCCAGCAGCTTCCTAGCGGGGGGGTCGAACACCGGGGAGCTGTTTTTT; cdr3_aa: CASSFLAGGSNTGELFF
v_call: TRBV5-1; j_call: TRBJ1-5; clone_size: NA; d_call: NA; cdr3_nt: TGCGCCAGCAGCTCCCATGTTAAGACAGTACTAATCTATAGCAATCAGCCCCAGCATTTT; cdr3_aa: CASSSHVKTVLIYSNQPQHF
v_call: TRBV24-1; j_call: TRBJ1-1; clone_size: NA; d_call: TRBD1; cdr3_nt: TGTGCCACCAGTGATTGGAGGGGGCTTGAAGCTTTCTTT; cdr3_aa: CATSDWRGLEAFF
v_call: TRBV7-9; j_call: TRBJ2-3; clone_size: once; d_call: TRBD2; cdr3_nt: TGTGCCAGCAGCGACGGACTAGCGGGAAGCACAGATACGCTGTATTTT; cdr3_aa: CASSDGLAGSTDTLYF
v_call: TRBV27; j_call: TRBJ2-5; clone_size: NA; d_call: TRBD1; cdr3_nt: TGTGCCAGCAGTCAAATAACCGGGACAGGGGAGGAGACCCAGTACTTC; cdr3_aa: CASSQITGTGEETQYF
v_call: TRBV5-1; j_call: TRBJ2-1; clone_size: NA; d_call: NA; cdr3_nt: TGCGCCAGCGGATCGGCCACCATTGAAAATGAGCAGTTCTTC; cdr3_aa: CASGSATIENEQFF
v_call: TRBV6-2/TRBV6-3; j_call: TRBJ1-2; clone_size: many; d_call: NA; cdr3_nt: TGTGCCAGCAGTTACTCGTCAGGGTCGTATGGCTACACCTTC; cdr3_aa: CASSYSSGSYGYTF
v_call: TRBV5-5; j_call: TRBJ2-7; clone_size: NA; d_call: NA; cdr3_nt: TGTGCCAGCAGCTTGGTTTGGGGGGACGAGCAGTACTTC; cdr3_aa: CASSLVWGDEQYF
v_call: TRBV7-3; j_call: TRBJ1-2; clone_size: many; d_call: TRBD1; cdr3_nt: TGTGCCAGCAGCTTAACGTCCCAGGGGGCGCCCAGTGGCTACACCTTC; cdr3_aa: CASSLTSQGAPSGYTF
v_call: TRBV28; j_call: TRBJ2-7; clone_size: few; d_call: TRBD2; cdr3_nt: TGTGCCAGCAGACAGGGACTAGCGGCTTCCTACGAGCAGTACTTC; cdr3_aa: CASRQGLAASYEQYF
v_call: TRBV11-2; j_call: TRBJ2-1; clone_size: many; d_call: TRBD1; cdr3_nt: TGTGCCAGCAGCTTAGATTCCGGGACAGGGTCTAAGGAGTTCTTC; cdr3_aa: CASSLDSGTGSKEFF
v_call: TRBV19; j_call: TRBJ2-5; clone_size: many; d_call: NA; cdr3_nt: TGTGCCAGTAGTCGTTACCTACAAGAGACCCAGTACTTC; cdr3_aa: CASSRYLQETQYF
v_call: TRBV9; j_call: TRBJ2-2; clone_size: few; d_call: NA; cdr3_nt: TGTGCCAGCAGCGTAGTGAGCACCGGGGAGCTGTTTTTT; cdr3_aa: CASSVVSTGELFF